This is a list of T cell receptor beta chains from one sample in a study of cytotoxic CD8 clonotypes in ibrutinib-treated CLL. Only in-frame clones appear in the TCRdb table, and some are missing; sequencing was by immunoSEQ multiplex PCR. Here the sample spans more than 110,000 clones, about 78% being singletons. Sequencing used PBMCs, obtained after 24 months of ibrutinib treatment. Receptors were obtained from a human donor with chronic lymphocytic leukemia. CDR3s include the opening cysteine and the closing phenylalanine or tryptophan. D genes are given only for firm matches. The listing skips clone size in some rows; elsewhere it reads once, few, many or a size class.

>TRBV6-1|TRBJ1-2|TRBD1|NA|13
CASSGGQGDGYTF
TGTGCCAGCAGTGGGGGACAGGGGGACGGCTACACCTTC
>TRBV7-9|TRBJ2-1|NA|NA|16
CASSVGGSLGSNEQFF
TGTGCCAGCAGCGTAGGGGGGTCACTAGGTTCGAATGAGCAGTTCTTC
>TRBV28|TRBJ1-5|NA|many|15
CASSWGGMGNQPQHF
TGTGCCAGCAGTTGGGGGGGGATGGGCAATCAGCCCCAGCATTTT
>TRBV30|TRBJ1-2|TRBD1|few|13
CAWSVGDRSRYTF
TGTGCCTGGAGTGTAGGGGACAGGTCCCGCTACACCTTC
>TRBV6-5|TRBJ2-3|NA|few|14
CASQQWGAEDTQYF
TGTGCCAGCCAACAATGGGGGGCCGAGGATACGCAGTATTTT
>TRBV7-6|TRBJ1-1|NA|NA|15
CASSLVDSLGTEAFF
TGTGCCAGCAGCTTAGTAGACTCTCTGGGCACTGAAGCTTTCTTT
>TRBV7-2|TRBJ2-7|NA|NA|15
CASSLGAATPYEQYF
TGTGCCAGCAGCTTAGGGGCCGCCACTCCCTACGAGCAGTACTTC
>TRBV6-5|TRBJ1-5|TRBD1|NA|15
CASSQGQASNQPQHF
TGTGCCAGCAGCCAGGGACAGGCGAGCAATCAGCCCCAGCATTTT
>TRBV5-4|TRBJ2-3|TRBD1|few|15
CASSLGGTGTDTQYF
TGTGCCAGCAGCTTGGGAGGGACAGGGACAGATACGCAGTATTTT
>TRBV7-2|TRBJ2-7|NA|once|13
CASSPDPVREQYF
TGTGCCAGCAGCCCGGACCCAGTTCGGGAGCAGTACTTC
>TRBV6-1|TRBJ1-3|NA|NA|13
CASTRNTGNTIYF
TGTGCCAGCACTCGGAATACTGGAAACACCATATATTTT
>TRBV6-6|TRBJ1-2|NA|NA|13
CASSYSDGEGSGF
TGTGCCAGCAGTTACTCCGACGGAGAGGGGTCTGGGTTC
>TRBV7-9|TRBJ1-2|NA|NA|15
CASSLADRTNYGYTF
TGTGCCAGCAGCTTAGCGGACAGAACTAACTATGGCTACACCTTC
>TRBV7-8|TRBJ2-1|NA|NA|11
CASSPGGEQFF
TGTGCCAGCAGCCCGGGCGGGGAGCAGTTCTTC
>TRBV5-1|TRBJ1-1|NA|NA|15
CASSFVFRGRTEAFF
TGCGCCAGCAGCTTTGTTTTCCGGGGCCGGACTGAAGCTTTCTTT
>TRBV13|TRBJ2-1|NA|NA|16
CASSLGLARRYNEQFF
TGTGCCAGCAGCTTAGGCCTAGCAAGGAGATACAATGAGCAGTTCTTC
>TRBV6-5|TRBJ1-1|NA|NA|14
CASSYSYDSTEAFF
TGTGCCAGCAGTTACTCCTACGACAGCACTGAAGCTTTCTTT
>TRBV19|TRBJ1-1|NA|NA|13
CASRKSRNTEAFF
TGTGCCAGTAGAAAGAGCAGGAACACTGAAGCTTTCTTT
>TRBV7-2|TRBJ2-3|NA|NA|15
CASSPTGDRTDTQYF
TGTGCCAGCAGCCCAACGGGAGACCGCACAGATACGCAGTATTTT
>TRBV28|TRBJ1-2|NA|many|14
CASSLGATNYGYTF
TGTGCCAGCAGTTTGGGTGCCACGAACTATGGCTACACCTTC
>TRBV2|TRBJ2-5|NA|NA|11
CASRVEETQYF
TGTGCCAGCAGGGTAGAGGAGACCCAGTACTTC
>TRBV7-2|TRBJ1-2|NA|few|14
CASTPDGGGSGYTF
TGTGCCAGCACCCCGGATGGGGGCGGATCGGGCTACACCTTC
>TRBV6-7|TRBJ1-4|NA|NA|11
CASATRGKVFF
TGTGCCAGCGCGACCCGGGGGAAGGTGTTTTTT
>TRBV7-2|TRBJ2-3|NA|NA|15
CASSAARAWTDTQYF
TGTGCCAGCAGCGCCGCCCGGGCTTGGACAGATACGCAGTATTTT
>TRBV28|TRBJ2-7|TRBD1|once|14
CASSPRQGPYEQYF
TGTGCCAGCAGTCCAAGACAGGGGCCCTACGAGCAGTACTTC
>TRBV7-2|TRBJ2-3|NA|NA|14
CASSLVPIADTQYF
TGTGCCAGCAGCTTAGTTCCCATCGCAGATACGCAGTATTTT
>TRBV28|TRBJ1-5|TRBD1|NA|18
CATLGAPGTDDSNQPQHF
TGTGCCACCCTGGGAGCCCCCGGGACAGACGATAGCAATCAGCCCCAGCATTTT
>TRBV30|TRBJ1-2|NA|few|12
CAWRPPAGGYTF
TGTGCCTGGAGGCCCCCGGCGGGTGGCTACACCTTC
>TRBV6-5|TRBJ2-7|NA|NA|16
CASSYSGFGGSYEQYF
TGTGCCAGCAGTTACTCGGGGTTCGGCGGGTCCTACGAGCAGTACTTC
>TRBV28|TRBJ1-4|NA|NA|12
CATQDGLEKLFF
TGTGCCACCCAGGACGGACTTGAAAAACTGTTTTTT
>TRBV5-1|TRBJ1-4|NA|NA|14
CASSPSRRDEKLFF
TGCGCCAGCAGCCCCTCGCGTAGGGATGAAAAACTGTTTTTT
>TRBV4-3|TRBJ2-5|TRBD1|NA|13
CASSPRTGETQYF
TGCGCCAGCAGCCCCCGGACAGGAGAGACCCAGTACTTC
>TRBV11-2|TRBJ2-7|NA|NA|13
CASSPTDSYEQYF
TGTGCCAGCAGCCCGACGGACTCCTACGAGCAGTACTTC
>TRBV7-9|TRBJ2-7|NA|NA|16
CASSQNWIRSSYEQYF
TGTGCCAGCAGCCAAAACTGGATTAGGAGCTCCTACGAGCAGTACTTC
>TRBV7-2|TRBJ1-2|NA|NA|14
CASSPRTGNYGYTF
TGTGCCAGCAGCCCCCGGACGGGAAACTATGGCTACACCTTC
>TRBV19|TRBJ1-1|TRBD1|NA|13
CASSPHRGTEAFF
TGTGCCAGTAGTCCCCACAGGGGGACTGAAGCTTTCTTT
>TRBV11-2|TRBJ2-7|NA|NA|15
CASSLAAGVAYEQYF
TGTGCCAGCAGCTTAGCGGCAGGGGTAGCCTACGAGCAGTACTTC
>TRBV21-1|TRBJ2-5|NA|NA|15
CASSKRTESQETQYF
TGTGCCAGCAGCAAACGGACAGAATCCCAAGAGACCCAGTACTTC